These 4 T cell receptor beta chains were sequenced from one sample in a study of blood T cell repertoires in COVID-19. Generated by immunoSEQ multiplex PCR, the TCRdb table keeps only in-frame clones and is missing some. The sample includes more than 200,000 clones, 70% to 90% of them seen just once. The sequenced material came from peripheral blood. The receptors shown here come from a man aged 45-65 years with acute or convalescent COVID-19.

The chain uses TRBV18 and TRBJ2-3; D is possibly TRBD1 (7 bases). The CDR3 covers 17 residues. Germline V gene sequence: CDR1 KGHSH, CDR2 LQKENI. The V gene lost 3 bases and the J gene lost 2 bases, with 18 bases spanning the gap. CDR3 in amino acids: CASSPIRGRGDTDTQYF. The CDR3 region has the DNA TGTGCCAGCTCACCGATCCGGGGCAGGGGGGACACAGATACGCAGTATTTT. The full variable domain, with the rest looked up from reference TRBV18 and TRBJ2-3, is NAGVMQNPRHLVRRRGQEARLRCSPMKGHSHVYWYRQLPEEGLKFMVYLQKENIIDESGMPKERFSAEFPKEGPSILRIQQVVRGDSAAYFCASSPIRGRGDTDTQYFGPGTRLTVL.

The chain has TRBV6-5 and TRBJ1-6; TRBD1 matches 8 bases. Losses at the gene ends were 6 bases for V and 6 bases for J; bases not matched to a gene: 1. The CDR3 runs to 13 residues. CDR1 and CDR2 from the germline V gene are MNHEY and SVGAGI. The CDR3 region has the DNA TGTGCCAGCAGACAGGGGGGTAATTCACCCCTCCACTTT. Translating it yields CASRQGGNSPLHF.

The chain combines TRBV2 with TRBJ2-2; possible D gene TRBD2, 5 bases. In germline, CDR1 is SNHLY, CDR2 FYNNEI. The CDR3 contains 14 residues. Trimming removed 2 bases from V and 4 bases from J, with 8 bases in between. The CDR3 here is CASSEREFTGELFF. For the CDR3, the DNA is TGTGCCAGCAGTGAAAGGGAGTTCACCGGGGAGCTGTTTTTT.

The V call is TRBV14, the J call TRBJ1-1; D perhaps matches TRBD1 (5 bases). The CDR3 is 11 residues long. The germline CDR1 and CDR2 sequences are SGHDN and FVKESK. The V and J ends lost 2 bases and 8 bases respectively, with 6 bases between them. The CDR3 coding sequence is TGTGCCAGCAGCCAATACAGGGAAGCTTTCTTT. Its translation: CASSQYREAFF. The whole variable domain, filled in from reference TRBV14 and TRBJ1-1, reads EAGVTQFPSHSVIEKGQTVTLRCDPISGHDNLYWYRRVMGKEIKFLLHFVKESKQDESGMPNNRFLAERTGGTYSTLKVQPAELEDSGVYFCASSQYREAFFGQGTRLTVV.